This T cell receptor beta chain was sequenced in a study of T-cell memory formation after mild COVID-19. With V trimmed by 4 bases and J by 5 bases, 11 bases remained unmatched. The germline CDR1 and CDR2 sequences are SGHRS and YFSETQ. CDR3 size: 16 residues. Concerning this clonotype itself: Its antigen is currently unknown.

Broader study findings: Contracting clones, day 15 to 85, had balanced CD4/CD8, and later expanders favored CD4+. Several responding clones turned up in pre-infection memory, indicating that cross-reactive memory may have taken part.

5'RACE, which relied on constant-segment primers, yielded TCR alpha and TCR beta cDNA libraries carrying sample barcodes and UMIs. One entry per CDR3 protein, called by TCRdb with MiXCR from the 5' RACE reads. The table lists about 100,000 distinct CDR3 sequences, around 10% of them singletons. The TCR sequence derives from a young man who had mild COVID-19 (a few samples of this study predate the infection). Cell type and time point are not known. This chain links TRBV5-1 with TRBJ1-1; 10 nucleotides line up with TRBD1. The source material was PBMCs or a T cell subset sorted from them (not recorded which). This chain's CDR3 is CASSDPTGGRETEAFF. Here the CDR3 DNA reads TGCGCCAGCAGCGATCCGACAGGGGGCAGGGAGACTGAAGCTTTCTTT.